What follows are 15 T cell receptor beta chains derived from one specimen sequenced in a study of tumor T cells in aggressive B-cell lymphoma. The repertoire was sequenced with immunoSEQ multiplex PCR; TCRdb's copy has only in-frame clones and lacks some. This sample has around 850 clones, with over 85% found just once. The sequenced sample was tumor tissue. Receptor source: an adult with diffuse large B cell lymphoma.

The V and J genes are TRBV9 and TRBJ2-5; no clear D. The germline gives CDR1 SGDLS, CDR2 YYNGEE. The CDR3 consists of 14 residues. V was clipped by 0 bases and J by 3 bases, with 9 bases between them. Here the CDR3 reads CASSVESGEETQYF. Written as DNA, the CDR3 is TGTGCCAGCAGCGTAGAATCAGGCGAAGAGACCCAGTACTTC.

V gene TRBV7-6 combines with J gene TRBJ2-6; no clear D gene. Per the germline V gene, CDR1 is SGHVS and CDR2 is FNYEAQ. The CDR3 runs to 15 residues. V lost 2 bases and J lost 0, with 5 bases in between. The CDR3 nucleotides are TGTGCCAGCAGCTTAAGCCTCTCTGGGGCCAACGTCCTGACTTTC. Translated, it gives CASSLSLSGANVLTF.

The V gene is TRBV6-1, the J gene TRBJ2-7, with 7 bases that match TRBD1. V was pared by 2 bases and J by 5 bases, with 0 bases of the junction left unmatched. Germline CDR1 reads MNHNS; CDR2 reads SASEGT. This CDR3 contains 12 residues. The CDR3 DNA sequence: TGTGCCAGCAGTGAAACAGGGGACGAGCAGTACTTC. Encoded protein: CASSETGDEQYF.

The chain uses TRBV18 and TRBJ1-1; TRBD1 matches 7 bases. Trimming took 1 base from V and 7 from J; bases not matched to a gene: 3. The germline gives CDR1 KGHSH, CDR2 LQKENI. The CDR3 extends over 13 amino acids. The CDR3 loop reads CASSPRDRDEAFF. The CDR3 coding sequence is TGTGCCAGCTCACCACGCGACAGGGATGAAGCTTTCTTT. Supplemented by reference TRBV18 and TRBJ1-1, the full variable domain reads NAGVMQNPRHLVRRRGQEARLRCSPMKGHSHVYWYRQLPEEGLKFMVYLQKENIIDESGMPKERFSAEFPKEGPSILRIQQVVRGDSAAYFCASSPRDRDEAFFGQGTRLTVV.

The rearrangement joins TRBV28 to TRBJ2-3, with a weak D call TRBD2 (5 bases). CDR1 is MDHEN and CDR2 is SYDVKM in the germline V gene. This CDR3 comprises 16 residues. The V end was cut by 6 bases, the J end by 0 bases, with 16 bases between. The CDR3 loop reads CASRDRGDASTDTQYF. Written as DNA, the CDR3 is TGTGCCAGCAGAGACCGGGGAGACGCTAGCACAGATACGCAGTATTTT.

CDR3 bases: TGTGCCAGCAGTGAATCCCCCCAGGGGAATTCACCCCTCCACTTT. It codes for CASSESPQGNSPLHF. The rearrangement uses TRBV28 and TRBJ1-6; the D gene is possibly TRBD1 (6 bases). This CDR3 spans 15 amino acids. CDR1 is MDHEN, CDR2 SYDVKM, per germline. V was shortened by 5 bases and J by 7 bases, with 15 bases between the two germline ends.

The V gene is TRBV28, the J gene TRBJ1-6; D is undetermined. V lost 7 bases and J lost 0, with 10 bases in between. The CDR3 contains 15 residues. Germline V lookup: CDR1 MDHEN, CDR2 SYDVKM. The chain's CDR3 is CASNLQSSYNSPLHF. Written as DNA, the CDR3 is TGTGCCAGCAACCTACAGAGCTCCTATAATTCACCCCTCCACTTT.

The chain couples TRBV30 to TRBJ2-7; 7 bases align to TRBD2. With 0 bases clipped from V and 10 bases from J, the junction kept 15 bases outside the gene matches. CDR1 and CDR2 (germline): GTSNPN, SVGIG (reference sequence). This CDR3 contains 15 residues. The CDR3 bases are TGTGCCTGGAGTGTACCCCGGGGACTGGGAGGGGATCAGTACTTC. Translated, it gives CAWSVPRGLGGDQYF.

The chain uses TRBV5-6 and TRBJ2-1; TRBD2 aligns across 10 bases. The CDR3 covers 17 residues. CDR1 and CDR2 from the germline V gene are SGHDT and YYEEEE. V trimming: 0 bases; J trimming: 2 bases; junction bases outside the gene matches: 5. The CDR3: CASSLVASGSTYNEQFF. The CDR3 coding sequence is TGTGCCAGCAGCTTGGTGGCTAGCGGGAGTACCTACAATGAGCAGTTCTTC.

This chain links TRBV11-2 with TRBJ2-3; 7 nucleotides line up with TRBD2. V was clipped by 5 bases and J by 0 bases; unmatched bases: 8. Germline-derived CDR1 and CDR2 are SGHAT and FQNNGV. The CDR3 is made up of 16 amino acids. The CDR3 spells CASSPWDYASTDTQYF. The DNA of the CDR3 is TGTGCCAGCAGCCCTTGGGACTATGCTAGCACAGATACGCAGTATTTT.

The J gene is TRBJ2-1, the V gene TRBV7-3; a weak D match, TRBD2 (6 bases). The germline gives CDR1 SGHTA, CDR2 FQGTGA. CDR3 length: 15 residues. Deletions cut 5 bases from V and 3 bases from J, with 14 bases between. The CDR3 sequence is CASSPGAGSYNEQFF. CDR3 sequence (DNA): TGTGCCAGCAGCCCCGGGGCGGGGAGCTACAATGAGCAGTTCTTC.

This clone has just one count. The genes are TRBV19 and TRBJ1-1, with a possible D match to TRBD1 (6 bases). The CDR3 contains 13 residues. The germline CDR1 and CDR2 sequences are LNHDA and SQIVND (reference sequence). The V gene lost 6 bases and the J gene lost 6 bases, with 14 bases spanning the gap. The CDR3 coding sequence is TGTGCCAGTAGCCATGGGGGCTTGGCTGAAGCTTTCTTT. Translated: CASSHGGLAEAFF.

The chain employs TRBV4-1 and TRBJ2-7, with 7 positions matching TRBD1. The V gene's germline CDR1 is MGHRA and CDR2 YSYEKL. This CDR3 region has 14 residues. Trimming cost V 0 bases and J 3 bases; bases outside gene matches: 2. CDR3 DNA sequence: TGCGCCAGCAGCCAAGATGGGACAGTCTACGAGCAGTACTTC. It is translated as CASSQDGTVYEQYF.

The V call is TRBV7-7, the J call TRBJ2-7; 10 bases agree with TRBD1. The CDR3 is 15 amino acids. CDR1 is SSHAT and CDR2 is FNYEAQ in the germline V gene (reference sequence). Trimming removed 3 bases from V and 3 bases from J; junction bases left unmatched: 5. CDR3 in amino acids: CASSFRQGALYEQYF. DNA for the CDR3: TGTGCCAGCAGCTTTCGACAGGGGGCGCTCTACGAGCAGTACTTC.

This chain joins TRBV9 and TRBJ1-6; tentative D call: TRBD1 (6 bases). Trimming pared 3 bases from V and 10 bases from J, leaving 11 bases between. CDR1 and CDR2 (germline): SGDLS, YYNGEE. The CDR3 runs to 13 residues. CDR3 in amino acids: CASSDRDNSPLHF. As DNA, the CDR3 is TGTGCCAGCAGCGACAGGGACAACTCACCCCTCCACTTT.